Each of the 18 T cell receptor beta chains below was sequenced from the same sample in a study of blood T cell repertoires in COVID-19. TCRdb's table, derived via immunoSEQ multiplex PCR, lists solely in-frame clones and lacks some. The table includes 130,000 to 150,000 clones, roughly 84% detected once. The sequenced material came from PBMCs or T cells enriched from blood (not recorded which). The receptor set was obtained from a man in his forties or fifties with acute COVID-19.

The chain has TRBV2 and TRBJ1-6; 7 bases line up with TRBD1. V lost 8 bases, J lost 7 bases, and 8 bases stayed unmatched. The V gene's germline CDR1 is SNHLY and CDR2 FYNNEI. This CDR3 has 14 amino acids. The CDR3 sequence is CASSETGRNSPLHF. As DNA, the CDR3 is TGTGCCAGCTCGGAGACAGGGCGCAATTCACCCCTCCACTTT.

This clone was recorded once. DNA for the CDR3: TGCGCCAGCAGCCAGTGGACAGGGGAAGAAAAACTGTTTTTT. As protein: CASSQWTGEEKLFF. This rearrangement joins TRBV5-1 to TRBJ1-4; 9 bases line up with TRBD1. This CDR3 is built from 14 residues. Per germline, CDR1 SGHRS and CDR2 YFSETQ. After removal of 4 bases from V and 8 bases from J, the junction contained 6 bases not matched to a gene. Full variable domain (rest looked up from reference TRBV5-1 and TRBJ1-4): KAGVTQTPRYLIKTRGQQVTLSCSPISGHRSVSWYQQTPGQGLQFLFEYFSETQRNKGNFPGRFSGRQFSNSRSEMNVSTLELGDSALYLCASSQWTGEEKLFFGSGTQLSVL.

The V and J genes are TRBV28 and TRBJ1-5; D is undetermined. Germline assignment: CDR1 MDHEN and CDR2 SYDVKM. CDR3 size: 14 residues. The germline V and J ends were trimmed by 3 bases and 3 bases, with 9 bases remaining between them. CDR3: CASSFSGTNQPQHF. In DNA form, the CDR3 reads TGTGCCAGCAGTTTTTCAGGAACCAATCAGCCCCAGCATTTT.

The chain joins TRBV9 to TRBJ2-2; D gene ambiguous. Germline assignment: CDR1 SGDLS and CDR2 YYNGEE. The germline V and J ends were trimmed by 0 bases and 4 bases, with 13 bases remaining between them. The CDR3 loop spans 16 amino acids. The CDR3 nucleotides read TGTGCCAGCAGCGTAGAGTCTCAGGTGGGCACCGGGGAGCTGTTTTTT. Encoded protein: CASSVESQVGTGELFF.

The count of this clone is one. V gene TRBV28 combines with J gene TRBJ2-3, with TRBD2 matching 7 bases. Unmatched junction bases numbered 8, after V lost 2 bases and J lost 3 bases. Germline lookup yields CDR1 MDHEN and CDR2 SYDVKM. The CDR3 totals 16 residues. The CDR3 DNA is TGTGCCAGCAGTTTACCGGTGGGCGGGAGTACAGATACGCAGTATTTT. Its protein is CASSLPVGGSTDTQYF.

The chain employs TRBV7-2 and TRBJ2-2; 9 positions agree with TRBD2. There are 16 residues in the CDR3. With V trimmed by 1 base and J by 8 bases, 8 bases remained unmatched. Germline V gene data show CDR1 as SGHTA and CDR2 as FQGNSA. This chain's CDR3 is CASSLGLLAGVGELFF. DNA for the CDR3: TGTGCCAGCAGCTTAGGGTTGTTAGCGGGAGTGGGGGAGCTGTTTTTT.

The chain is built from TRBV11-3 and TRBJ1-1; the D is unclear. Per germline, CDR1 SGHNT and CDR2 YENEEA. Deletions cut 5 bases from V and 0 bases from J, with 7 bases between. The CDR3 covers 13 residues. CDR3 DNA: TGTGCCAGCAGCGCAGGCGTGAACACTGAAGCTTTCTTT. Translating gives CASSAGVNTEAFF.

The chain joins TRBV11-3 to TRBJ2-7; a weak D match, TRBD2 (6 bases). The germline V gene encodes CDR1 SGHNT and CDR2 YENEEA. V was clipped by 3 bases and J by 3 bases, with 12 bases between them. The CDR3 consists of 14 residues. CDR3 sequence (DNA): TGTGCCAGCAGCTTGTCCGGGGGAGGCTACGAGCAGTACTTC. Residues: CASSLSGGGYEQYF.

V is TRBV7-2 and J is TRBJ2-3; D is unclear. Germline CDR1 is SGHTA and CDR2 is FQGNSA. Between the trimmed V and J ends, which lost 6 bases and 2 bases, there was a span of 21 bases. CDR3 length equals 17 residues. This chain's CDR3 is CASRHPRNRPDTDTQYF. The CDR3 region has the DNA TGTGCCAGCAGACACCCCCGGAACAGACCGGACACAGATACGCAGTATTTT.

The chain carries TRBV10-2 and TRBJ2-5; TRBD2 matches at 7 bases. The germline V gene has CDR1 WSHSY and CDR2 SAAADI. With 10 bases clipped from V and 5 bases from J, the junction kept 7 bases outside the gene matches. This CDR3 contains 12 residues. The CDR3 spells CATLSGMETQYF. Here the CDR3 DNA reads TGCGCCACCTTAAGCGGGATGGAGACCCAGTACTTC.

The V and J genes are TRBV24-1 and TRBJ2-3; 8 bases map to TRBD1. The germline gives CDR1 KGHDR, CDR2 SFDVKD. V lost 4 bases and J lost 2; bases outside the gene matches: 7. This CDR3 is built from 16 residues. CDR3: CATSDQTGALTDTQYF. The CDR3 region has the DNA TGTGCCACCAGTGACCAGACAGGGGCCCTCACAGATACGCAGTATTTT.

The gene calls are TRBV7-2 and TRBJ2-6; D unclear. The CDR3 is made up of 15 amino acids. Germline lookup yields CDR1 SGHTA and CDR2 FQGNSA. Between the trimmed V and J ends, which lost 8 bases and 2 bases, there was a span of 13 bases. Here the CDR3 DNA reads TGTGCCAGCTCAGGTTTTCTCACTGGGGCCAACGTCCTGACTTTC. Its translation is CASSGFLTGANVLTF.

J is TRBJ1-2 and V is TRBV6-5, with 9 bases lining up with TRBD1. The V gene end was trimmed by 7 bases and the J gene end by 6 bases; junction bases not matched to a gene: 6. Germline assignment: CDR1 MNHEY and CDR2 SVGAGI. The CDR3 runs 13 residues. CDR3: CASTVQGADGYTF. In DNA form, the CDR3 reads TGTGCCAGCACTGTACAGGGGGCTGATGGCTACACCTTC.

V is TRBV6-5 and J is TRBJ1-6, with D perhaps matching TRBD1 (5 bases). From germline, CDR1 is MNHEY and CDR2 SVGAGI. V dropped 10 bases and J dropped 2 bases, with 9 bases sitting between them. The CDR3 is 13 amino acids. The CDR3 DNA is TGTGCCACCGCGACAGCCTATAATTCACCCCTCCACTTT. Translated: CATATAYNSPLHF.

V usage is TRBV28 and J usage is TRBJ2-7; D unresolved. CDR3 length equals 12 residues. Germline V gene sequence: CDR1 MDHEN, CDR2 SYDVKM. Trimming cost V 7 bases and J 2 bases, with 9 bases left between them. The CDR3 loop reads CASMGSTYEQYF. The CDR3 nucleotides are TGTGCCAGCATGGGCAGCACCTACGAGCAGTACTTC.

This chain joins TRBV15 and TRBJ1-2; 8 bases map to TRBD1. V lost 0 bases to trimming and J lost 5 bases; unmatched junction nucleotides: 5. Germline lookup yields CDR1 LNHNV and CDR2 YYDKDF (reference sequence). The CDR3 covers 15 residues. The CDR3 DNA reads TGTGCCACCAGCAGAGACACGGGACAGGCGTATGGCTACACCTTC. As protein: CATSRDTGQAYGYTF.

The CDR3 spells CASSLVPGTRGTQYF. In nucleotides, the CDR3 is TGTGCCAGCAGCTTAGTCCCGGGCACTAGAGGTACGCAGTATTTT. The chain links TRBV11-2 to TRBJ2-3; weak D call: TRBD2 (5 bases). This CDR3 region has 15 residues. Germline loops: CDR1 SGHAT, CDR2 FQNNGV. The V and J ends lost 1 base and 8 bases respectively, with 16 bases between them.

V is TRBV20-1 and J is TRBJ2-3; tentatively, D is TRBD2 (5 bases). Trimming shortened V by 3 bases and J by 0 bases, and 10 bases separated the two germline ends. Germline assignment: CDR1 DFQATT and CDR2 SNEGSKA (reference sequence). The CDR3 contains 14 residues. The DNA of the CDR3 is TGCAGTGCTAGTTCGGGAATCAGCACAGATACGCAGTATTTT. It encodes CSASSGISTDTQYF.